This T cell receptor beta chain was retrieved from a study of tumor-infiltrating lymphocytes in primary liver carcinoma. Study-level information: The tumors, T1-T3 N0M0 lesions, were 4.2 to 10 cm across.

From germline, CDR1 is SQVTM and CDR2 ANQGSEA. V dropped 5 bases and J dropped 5; count of bases not matched to a gene: 7. The length of the CDR3 is 14 residues. Unsorted whole blood yielded the blood RNA, and germline DNA was also extracted. Infection with HBV was chronic in patients; they were treatment-naive. This clonotype has a handful of counts. The antigen remains unidentified. This could be a read error, since a much larger clone is one nucleotide away. Study-level findings and limits: Overlap between tumor regions exceeded overlap of tumor with adjacent tissue or blood. A significantly higher top-250-clone fraction was found in tumors than in blood (p = 0.039).

TCR beta cDNA was reverse-transcribed from about 500 ng of total RNA. The reaction used a constant-region primer and ProtoScript II reverse transcriptase. Three nested multiplex PCR rounds, a slightly modified ARM-PCR, produced the libraries for TCR beta. TRBV1-TRBV30 forward and Cbeta reverse primers drove the first two approximately 10-cycle rounds. TCRdb re-called the multiplex PCR reads with MiXCR, one entry per CDR3 protein. The table shows a few hundred thousand distinct CDR3 sequences, with about 50% occurring only once. The receptor comes from a woman in her twenties or thirties with primary liver carcinoma and hepatitis B virus infection. The V call is TRBV29-1, the J call TRBJ2-3; 10 positions agree with TRBD2. The source material was peripheral blood. The CDR3 coding sequence is TGCAGCGTTCGTCCTAGCGGGAGTAGAGATACGCAGTATTTT. It specifies CSVRPSGSRDTQYF.